The 28 T cell receptor beta chains listed next were all sequenced from one sample in a study of T cells in Graves' hyperthyroidism and ophthalmopathy. It was RNA transcripts that yielded the amplified TCR beta CDR3 regions. Researchers ran a first-round RT-PCR on the TCR CDR3 using the HTBI primer set. TCRdb reprocessed the multiplex PCR reads via MiXCR and lists one record per CDR3 protein. Of approximately 870,000 distinct CDR3 sequences in the sample, 38% were seen once. The sequencing input was blood. The origin of the receptors is a young man with Graves' hyperthyroidism.

This clonotype was detected a few times. The chain joins TRBV10-3 to TRBJ1-5; TRBD1 might be the D (6 bases). With 10 bases removed from V and 0 bases from J, the gap between germline ends came to 13 bases. The CDR3 totals 14 residues. The germline V gene has CDR1 ENHRY and CDR2 SYGVKD. The CDR3 sequence: CATGTFYSNQPQHF. The CDR3 DNA is TGTGCCACCGGGACATTCTATAGCAATCAGCCCCAGCATTTT.

V gene TRBV29-1 combines with J gene TRBJ1-1, with 7 bases that match TRBD1. The V gene's germline CDR1 is SQVTM and CDR2 ANQGSEA. The CDR3 sequence is 11 residues long. The CDR3 DNA reads as TGCAGTATGACAGGGAGAGTAGAAGCTTTCTTT. Its protein is CSMTGRVEAFF.

This clonotype has just a few counts. The V call is TRBV7-2, the J call TRBJ2-5, with D possibly being TRBD2 (6 bases). Trimming removed 2 bases at V and 3 bases at J, with 16 bases between. Germline CDR1 and CDR2: SGHTA and FQGNSA. This CDR3 is built from 16 residues. The CDR3 loop is CASSLSRGGVEETQYF. The CDR3 DNA reads as TGTGCCAGCAGCTTATCTCGGGGCGGGGTTGAAGAGACCCAGTACTTC.

The chain is built from TRBV25-1 and TRBJ1-1; TRBD1 matches at 7 bases. V dropped 7 bases and J dropped 8; count of bases not matched to a gene: 10. CDR1 MGHDK and CDR2 SYGVNS come from the germline V gene. The CDR3 totals 13 residues. The CDR3, as DNA: TGTGCCAGCACTCCGGGACAGACGCACGAAGCTTTCTTT. It yields the protein CASTPGQTHEAFF. Drawing the rest from reference TRBV25-1 and TRBJ1-1, the complete variable domain is EADIYQTPRYLVIGTGKKITLECSQTMGHDKMYWYQQDPGMELHLIHYSYGVNSTEKGDLSSESTVSRIRTEHFPLTLESARPSHTSQYLCASTPGQTHEAFFGQGTRLTVV.

The table lists this clonotype with many counts. The V gene is TRBV20-1, the J gene TRBJ1-1; the D is unclear. The CDR3 spans 12 residues. Germline CDR1 and CDR2: DFQATT and SNEGSKA (reference sequence). Trimming pared 6 bases from V and 11 bases from J, leaving 19 bases between. The CDR3 DNA sequence: TGCAGTGCCCCGGAACGGAATCAAGGCGCTTTCTTT. This translates into CSAPERNQGAFF.

This CDR3 is CASSFIGEGATEAFF. Written as DNA, the CDR3 is TGTGCCAGCAGCTTTATAGGGGAGGGGGCCACTGAAGCTTTCTTT. The V call is TRBV7-6, the J call TRBJ1-1; 7 bases align to TRBD1. Germline V CDR1 and CDR2: SGHVS, FNYEAQ. CDR3 length equals 15 residues. The J segment lost 4 bases and the V segment lost 3 bases, leaving 8 bases of the junction unmatched.

This chain uses TRBV5-1 with TRBJ2-7; 8 bases are a match to TRBD1. CDR1 SGHRS and CDR2 YFSETQ come from the germline V gene. This CDR3 has 18 amino acids. With V trimmed by 0 bases and J by 0 bases, 11 bases remained unmatched. This CDR3 is CASSLADRGSFSSYEQYF. CDR3 nucleotide sequence: TGCGCCAGCAGCTTGGCCGACAGGGGCTCCTTTAGCTCCTACGAGCAGTACTTC.

Concerning this clonotype: A junction boundary mismatches the germline segment, possibly from a read error. This sequence joins TRBV15 and TRBJ2-2, with 9 bases matching TRBD1. Germline CDR1 LNHNV, CDR2 YYDKDF (reference sequence). This CDR3 is built from 17 residues. The CDR3 DNA reads TGTGCCAGCAGCTCATCTCCGGGACAGGGGAACACCGGGGAGCTGTTTTTT. Protein sequence: CASSSSPGQGNTGELFF.

This sequence joins TRBV7-8 and TRBJ2-5; D is ambiguous. The germline gives CDR1 SGHVS, CDR2 FQNEAQ. V was cut by 1 base and J by 5 bases, with 11 bases left in between. This CDR3 has 14 amino acids. The CDR3 region is CASSLVRTQETQYF. The CDR3 DNA sequence: TGTGCCAGCAGCTTAGTTCGCACCCAGGAGACCCAGTACTTC. Supplemented by reference TRBV7-8 and TRBJ2-5, the full variable domain reads GAGVSQSPRYKVAKRGQDVALRCDPISGHVSLFWYQQALGQGPEFLTYFQNEAQLDKSGLPSDRFFAERPEGSVSTLKIQRTQQEDSAVYLCASSLVRTQETQYFGPGTRLLVL.

The chain combines TRBV12-3 or TRBV12-4 with TRBJ1-2; D remains ambiguous. V gave up 4 bases and J gave up 2 bases, with 8 bases separating them. The CDR3 consists of 13 residues. The CDR3 region is CASSYSNNYGYTF. The CDR3 region has the DNA TGTGCCAGCAGTTACAGCAACAACTATGGCTACACCTTC.

This clonotype has more than one count but fewer than ten. The chain combines TRBV6-6 with TRBJ1-2, with 7 bases aligning to TRBD1. Germline V lookup: CDR1 MNHNY, CDR2 SVGAGI (reference sequence). V dropped 0 bases and J dropped 7; count of bases not matched to a gene: 11. The CDR3 consists of 16 residues. The CDR3 loop is CASSYSQTGRRFGYTF. DNA of the CDR3: TGTGCCAGCAGTTACTCCCAGACAGGGCGGCGGTTTGGCTACACCTTC.

This clonotype was observed at least ten times. V gene TRBV7-6 combines with J gene TRBJ2-7, with D uncertain. The germline V gene has CDR1 SGHVS and CDR2 FNYEAQ. V lost 1 base, J lost 5 bases, and 6 bases lay in between. This CDR3 has 12 amino acids. CDR3 DNA: TGTGCCAGCAGCTTAGGCGCGAACGAGCAGTACTTC. This translates into CASSLGANEQYF.

The chain uses TRBV13 and TRBJ1-1; the D is unclear. The CDR3 contains 15 residues. Between the trimmed V and J ends, which lost 6 bases and 3 bases, there was a span of 17 bases. The germline CDR1 and CDR2 sequences are PRHDT and FYEKMQ (reference sequence). In DNA, the CDR3 is TGTGCCAGCAGTTACTCGAGTGTAGTGGACACTGAAGCTTTCTTT. Its translation is CASSYSSVVDTEAFF.

The table lists this clonotype with a few counts. The CDR3 DNA reads TGTGCCAGCACCCTGGGATATGGTAGCTACACCTTC. It is translated as CASTLGYGSYTF. The chain combines TRBV12-3 or TRBV12-4 with TRBJ1-2; no definite D call. The CDR3 has 12 amino acids. V dropped 7 bases and J dropped 9 bases, with 15 bases sitting between them.

V is TRBV7-2 and J is TRBJ1-5; D is unresolved. Germline CDR1 reads SGHTA; CDR2 reads FQGNSA. There are 17 residues in the CDR3. Trimming cost V 5 bases and J 0 bases, with 17 bases left between them. The CDR3 here is CASSPRAGAHSNQPQHF. The CDR3 bases are TGTGCCAGCAGCCCCCGGGCTGGAGCTCATAGCAATCAGCCCCAGCATTTT.

Worth noting for this clonotype: A read error may account for a junction end that differs from germline. This rearrangement joins TRBV5-1 to TRBJ1-1, with TRBD1 as a possible D gene (6 bases). Germline V CDR1 and CDR2: SGHRS, YFSETQ. This CDR3 contains 13 residues. This CDR3 is CANSPTWDTEAFF. DNA of the CDR3: TGTGCCAACAGTCCCACGTGGGACACTGAAGCATTCTTT. The entire variable domain, with the rest obtained from reference TRBV5-1 and TRBJ1-1, is as follows: KAGVTQTPRYLIKTRGQQVTLSCSPISGHRSVSWYQQTPGQGLQFLFEYFSETQRNKGNFPGRFSGRQFSNSRSEMNVSTLELGDSALYLCANSPTWDTEAFFGQGTRLTVV.

There are a few counts of this clonotype. The CDR3 loop is CASLTGDSYGYTF. The DNA of the CDR3 is TGTGCCAGCCTTACAGGGGACAGCTATGGCTACACCTTC. The chain links TRBV12-3 or TRBV12-4 to TRBJ1-2; 7 bases agree with TRBD1. V gave up 8 bases and J gave up 4 bases; unmatched junction bases: 7. The CDR3 is 13 residues long.

This clonotype was observed a few times. This sequence joins TRBV11-2 and TRBJ1-5; 9 bases are shared with TRBD1. The CDR3 sequence is 15 residues long. Germline V gene data show CDR1 as SGHAT and CDR2 as FQNNGV. Trimming took 5 bases from V and 7 from J; bases not matched to a gene: 9. In nucleotides, the CDR3 is TGTGCCAGCAGCCAGGGGACAGGGACAGGACAGCCCCAGCATTTT. Its translation: CASSQGTGTGQPQHF.

Ten or more counts support this clonotype. This sequence joins TRBV29-1 and TRBJ2-7; TRBD2 agrees at 8 bases. Looked up from germline, CDR1 is SQVTM and CDR2 is ANQGSEA. CDR3 length: 13 amino acids. Unmatched junction bases numbered 7, after V lost 7 bases and J lost 2 bases. CDR3 protein: CSASTSAAYEQYF. Here the CDR3 DNA reads TGCAGCGCATCGACTAGCGCAGCCTACGAGCAGTACTTC.

Ten or more counts support this clonotype. CDR3 region: CASSLVVSGGETQYF. Here the CDR3 DNA reads TGTGCCAGCAGCTTAGTGGTGTCGGGGGGAGAGACCCAGTACTTC. This chain links TRBV7-2 with TRBJ2-5, with TRBD2 identical over 7 bases. The ends lost 1 base at V and 4 bases at J; junction bases unmatched: 6. Germline lookup yields CDR1 SGHTA and CDR2 FQGNSA. There are 15 residues in the CDR3. Based on the CDR3 plus reference TRBV7-2 and TRBJ2-5, the full variable domain is GAGVSQSPSNKVTEKGKDVELRCDPISGHTALYWYRQSLGQGLEFLIYFQGNSAPDKSGLPSDRFSAERTGGSVSTLTIQRTQQEDSAVYLCASSLVVSGGETQYFGPGTRLLVL.

This chain joins TRBV10-3 and TRBJ2-7, with 13 bases aligning to TRBD2. This CDR3 contains 14 residues. J lost 5 bases, V lost 10 bases, and 8 bases had no gene match. Looked up from germline, CDR1 is ENHRY and CDR2 is SYGVKD. CDR3 residues: CATGTSGTRNEQYF. The CDR3, as DNA: TGTGCCACCGGGACTAGCGGGACTAGGAACGAGCAGTACTTC.

As for this clonotype: One end of the junction varies from germline; a read error may be responsible. The chain couples TRBV7-6 to TRBJ2-7; 7 positions agree with TRBD2. Germline V lookup: CDR1 SGHVS, CDR2 FNYEAQ. CDR3 length: 14 residues. CDR3 region: CASRLVGGNNEQYF. The CDR3 nucleotides read TGTGCCAGCCGCTTAGTGGGAGGGAACAACGAGCAGTACTTC.

Points on this clonotype: A much larger clone differs by one base, so this may be a read error. This chain links TRBV20-1 with TRBJ2-7, with D perhaps TRBD2 (7 bases). V shed 5 bases and J shed 5 bases, with 16 bases lying between them. The CDR3 extends over 13 amino acids. Germline V gene data show CDR1 as DFQATT and CDR2 as SNEGSKA (reference sequence). CDR3: CSAGRGASHEQYF. The CDR3 DNA reads TGCAGTGCTGGTCGGGGGGCGAGCCACGAGCAGTACTTC.

The V and J genes are TRBV12-3 or TRBV12-4 and TRBJ1-5, with 8 bases matching TRBD1. Losses at the gene ends were 6 bases for V and 7 bases for J; bases not matched to a gene: 5. The CDR3 spans 13 residues. The CDR3 protein is CASRQGVEQPQHF. CDR3 in DNA: TGTGCCAGCAGACAGGGGGTAGAGCAGCCCCAGCATTTT.

The chain links TRBV7-8 to TRBJ1-5, with D perhaps matching TRBD1 (6 bases). This CDR3 has 15 residues. With 5 bases removed from V and 6 bases from J, the gap between germline ends came to 17 bases. CDR1 and CDR2 from the germline V gene are SGHVS and FQNEAQ. The CDR3 DNA follows: TGTGCCAGCAGCCACCTCCAGGGGATGGGTCAGCCCCAGCATTTT. Translated, it gives CASSHLQGMGQPQHF.

The chain couples TRBV29-1 to TRBJ1-1; 11 bases align to TRBD1. The germline V gene encodes CDR1 SQVTM and CDR2 ANQGSEA. Losses at the gene ends were 6 bases for V and 10 bases for J; bases not matched to a gene: 10. This CDR3 spans 13 amino acids. Here the CDR3 reads CSVAGTGGLVAFF. In DNA form, the CDR3 reads TGCAGCGTCGCCGGGACAGGGGGATTAGTAGCTTTCTTT.

This clonotype was seen repeatedly, ten times or more. The chain combines TRBV20-1 with TRBJ1-2; a possible D gene is TRBD1 (6 bases). The length of the CDR3 is 13 residues. CDR1 and CDR2 from the germline V gene are DFQATT and SNEGSKA (reference sequence). V shed 4 bases and J shed 8 bases, with 17 bases lying between them. In nucleotides, the CDR3 is TGCAGTGCTACCCGAGGGGGAGGGGAAGGCTACACCTTC. This sequence encodes CSATRGGGEGYTF.

Comments on this clonotype: One end of the junction is discordant with germline, which a read error may explain. The chain recombines TRBV7-6 with TRBJ2-2; possibly TRBD1 or TRBD2 for D (5 bases each). Germline CDR1 is SGHVS and CDR2 is FNYEAQ. The CDR3 extends over 16 amino acids. CDR3 loop: CASSPIQGEGTGELFF. The CDR3 nucleotides are TGCGCCAGCAGCCCGATCCAGGGAGAGGGGACCGGGGAGCTGTTTTTT.